A selection of T cell receptor beta chains follows, all from one sample in a study of blood T cell repertoires in COVID-19. The protocol was immunoSEQ multiplex PCR, while the TCRdb copy is restricted to in-frame clones and leaves out a portion. The sample consists of about 220,000 clones, roughly 84% of them appearing once. Material: peripheral blood. The receptors here all came from a man between 50 and 59 years old who had recovered from COVID-19. Both conserved end residues are part of each CDR3. The D gene is left open where the match is weak. Rows give clone size only sometimes, using once, few, many, or a class for an expanded clone.

>.|TRBJ2-5|.|TRBV7-9
TGTGCCAGCAGCTTGGCCCAGGGGTCTGAGACCCAGTACTTC
CASSLAQGSETQYF
>.|TRBJ1-2|TRBD1|TRBV6-5
TGTGCCAGCAGTTACTCGAGGACAGGGGAAGGCTATGGCTACACCTTC
CASSYSRTGEGYGYTF
>.|TRBJ2-5|TRBD1|TRBV27
TGTGCCAGCAGTTTATCGACAGGGTTGGAGACCCAGTACTTC
CASSLSTGLETQYF
>.|TRBJ2-3|TRBD2|TRBV6-5
TGTGCCAGCCGGCGTGGGGCTAGCGGGGTCGTTACGCAGTATTTT
CASRRGASGVVTQYF
>.|TRBJ2-2|.|TRBV11-3
TGTGCCAGCAGCTTAGATCTGGGCGGGTACACCGGGGAGCTGTTTTTT
CASSLDLGGYTGELFF
>.|TRBJ1-1|TRBD1|TRBV10-3
TGTGCCATCAGTGATCGCGACAGGGAAGGCACTGAAGCTTTCTTT
CAISDRDREGTEAFF
>.|TRBJ1-1|TRBD1|TRBV18
TGTGCCAGCTCAACTCTAGGGGGCCTGGGGACTGAAGCTTTCTTT
CASSTLGGLGTEAFF
>.|TRBJ2-2|TRBD2|TRBV4-1
TGCGCCAGCAGCGGGGGACTAGCGCCGGCGAACACCGGGGAGCTGTTTTTT
CASSGGLAPANTGELFF
>.|TRBJ2-3|.|TRBV28
TGTGCCAGCAGTTTTCAGGGTTCACGCACAGATACGCAGTATTTT
CASSFQGSRTDTQYF
>.|TRBJ2-5|TRBD2|TRBV7-7
TGTGCCAGCAGCCCCTGGGGAGCGGGAGACGAGACCCAGTACTTC
CASSPWGAGDETQYF
>few|TRBJ1-3|.|TRBV7-9
TGTGCCAGCAGCTTCGAAGGGGTTGGAAACACCATATATTTT
CASSFEGVGNTIYF
>once|TRBJ1-5|.|TRBV2
TGTGCCACACGGACAGCATATAGCAATCAGCCCCAGCATTTT
CATRTAYSNQPQHF
>.|TRBJ1-6|.|TRBV15
TGTGCCACCAGCACCGATTATGCCCGGAATTCACCCCTCCACTTT
CATSTDYARNSPLHF
>.|TRBJ2-7|.|TRBV18
TGTGCCAGCTCACCCGCGACGGGACACCAGTACGAGCAGTACTTC
CASSPATGHQYEQYF
>.|TRBJ2-3|.|TRBV25-1
TGTGCCAGCAGTGAATATGGAGGCACAGATACGCAGTATTTT
CASSEYGGTDTQYF
>.|TRBJ2-7|TRBD1|TRBV10-1
TGCGCCAGCAGTGAAAGCCAGGGGGCCTACGAGCAGTACTTC
CASSESQGAYEQYF
>.|TRBJ2-7|TRBD1|TRBV27
TGTGCCAGCAGTACAACAGGGGTAGGGTCCTACGAGCAGTACTTC
CASSTTGVGSYEQYF
>once|TRBJ2-7|.|TRBV7-8
TGTGCCAGCAGCCCCCGGGGAGAATCGAGGTACTCCAGCTCCTACGAGCAGTACTTC
CASSPRGESRYSSSYEQYF
>.|TRBJ1-5|.|TRBV18
TGTGCCAGCTCACCATTAGGGGTTAGCAATCAGCCCCAGCATTTT
CASSPLGVSNQPQHF
>.|TRBJ2-2|.|TRBV24-1
TGTGCCACCAGTGCTTCGCCTGGACTCCCGCTGTGGGCCGGGGAGCTGTTTTTT
CATSASPGLPLWAGELFF
>.|TRBJ2-3|TRBD2|TRBV5-4
TGTGCCAGCAGGCTAGCGGGAGGCCACACAGATACGCAGTATTTT
CASRLAGGHTDTQYF
>.|TRBJ1-6|TRBD1|TRBV7-9
TGTGCCAGCAGCCTAGCGGGACAGCTTAATTCACCCCTCCACTTT
CASSLAGQLNSPLHF
>.|TRBJ2-7|.|TRBV6-5
TGTGCCAGCGCGAACAGGAACACTTACGAGCAGTACTTC
CASANRNTYEQYF
>.|TRBJ1-3|TRBD1|TRBV6-7
TGTGCCAGCAGTTACCCACCCAGAAGGGGGCATGGAAACACCATATATTTT
CASSYPPRRGHGNTIYF
>.|TRBJ2-7|TRBD1|TRBV14
TGTGCCAGCAGCCAGAGGACAGGGACAAGCTACGAGCAGTACTTC
CASSQRTGTSYEQYF
>few|TRBJ2-7|.|TRBV7-2
TGTGCCAGCAGCCGGGACTACGAGCAGTACTTC
CASSRDYEQYF
>.|TRBJ2-7|.|TRBV6-5
TGTGCCAGCAAGTATACGGGTACCTCCTACGAGCAGTACTTC
CASKYTGTSYEQYF
>.|TRBJ2-7|TRBD2|TRBV28
TGTGCCAGCAGTTCCCCCAGGGGACTAGCGTTCTCCTACGAGCAGTACTTC
CASSSPRGLAFSYEQYF
>.|TRBJ2-7|.|TRBV7-2
TGTGCCAGCAGCTCCGGTCTCGAGCAGTACTTC
CASSSGLEQYF
>.|TRBJ1-2|TRBD1|TRBV28
TGTGCCAGCAGTTTCCGGGACAGGGGGTTGGGTAACTATGGCTACACCTTC
CASSFRDRGLGNYGYTF
>.|TRBJ2-7|TRBD2|TRBV3-1/TRBV3-2
TGTGCCAGCAGCCAAGAGGGAGCGGGACTAGCATCCTACGAGCAGTACTTC
CASSQEGAGLASYEQYF
>.|TRBJ2-1|TRBD2|TRBV15
TGTGCCACCAGCAGAGAACTAGCGGGAGGAGCGAATGAGCAGTTCTTC
CATSRELAGGANEQFF
>.|TRBJ1-5|.|TRBV27
TGTGCCAGCAGTTTAGGTCAGGGGACCTATAGCAATCAGCCCCAGCATTTT
CASSLGQGTYSNQPQHF
>.|TRBJ2-7|.|TRBV29-1
TGCAGCGTAGGACAGTCCTACGAGCAGTACTTC
CSVGQSYEQYF
>.|TRBJ2-7|TRBD2|TRBV7-2
TGTGCCAGCAGCCCGGCGGGGGGAGGGTCCTACGAGCAGTACTTC
CASSPAGGGSYEQYF
>few|TRBJ2-7|TRBD2|TRBV19
TGTGCCAGTAGTATACGAGCGGGAGTCGGCGAGCAGTACTTC
CASSIRAGVGEQYF
>few|TRBJ1-3|.|TRBV18
TGTGCCAGCTCTCACCATGGGACACCTTCTGGAAACACCATATATTTT
CASSHHGTPSGNTIYF
>.|TRBJ1-6|.|TRBV12-3/TRBV12-4
TGTGCCAGCAGACCTACAGAAAATTCACCCCTCCACTTT
CASRPTENSPLHF
>.|TRBJ2-5|TRBD1|TRBV20-1
TGCAGTGCTAGTTCGACAGGGACCCCCCAAGAGACCCAGTACTTC
CSASSTGTPQETQYF
>.|TRBJ2-3|.|TRBV2
TGTGCCAGCAGTGGACAGGGCACAGATACGCAGTATTTT
CASSGQGTDTQYF
>.|TRBJ2-1|TRBD2|TRBV6-5
TGTGCCAGCGGGACGGGAGGGGTATACAATGAGCAGTTCTTC
CASGTGGVYNEQFF
>.|TRBJ2-1|TRBD2|TRBV28
TGTGCCAGCAGTTTCGCGGGAGGGGTCCGTGGTGAGCAGTTCTTC
CASSFAGGVRGEQFF
>.|TRBJ2-3|TRBD2|TRBV6-1
TGTGCCAGCAGTGAACTAGCGGGAGGGGACACAGATACGCAGTATTTT
CASSELAGGDTDTQYF
>.|TRBJ1-2|TRBD1|TRBV7-9
TGTGCCAGCAGCCTGTCGACAGGGGATTGGAATGGCTACACCTTC
CASSLSTGDWNGYTF